The 26 T cell receptor beta chains below all came from one sample that was sequenced in a study of cytomegalovirus exposure and HLA in healthy donors. The PCR contained 60 Vbeta and 13 Jbeta primers. TCRdb's table, derived via immunoSEQ multiplex PCR, lists solely in-frame clones and lacks some. The sample shows approximately 150,000 clones, around 73% of them seen only once. Sequenced: PBMCs. The origin of the receptors is a woman younger than 35 in good health and CMV-seropositive.

The chain carries TRBV14 and TRBJ1-2; D is perhaps TRBD1 (5 bases). The CDR3 is 16 residues long. Trimming took off 2 bases at V and 2 bases at J, with 15 bases between the two ends. Germline CDR1 SGHDN, CDR2 FVKESK. Here the CDR3 DNA reads TGTGCCAGCAGCCAATATACAACGACAGCAAACTATGGCTACACCTTC. It codes for CASSQYTTTANYGYTF.

This chain joins TRBV27 and TRBJ1-2; D unresolved. The V gene's germline CDR1 is MNHEY and CDR2 SMNVEV (reference sequence). The CDR3 is 14 amino acids. V was pared by 5 bases and J by 2 bases, with 12 bases between. The CDR3 reads CASSIGRENYGYTF. The CDR3 nucleotides are TGTGCCAGCAGTATCGGACGGGAAAACTATGGCTACACCTTC.

J is TRBJ2-1 and V is TRBV7-6, with TRBD1 identical over 7 bases. Losses at the gene ends were 2 bases for V and 0 bases for J; bases not matched to a gene: 7. Germline V gene lookup returns CDR1 SGHVS and CDR2 FNYEAQ. The CDR3 covers 17 residues. CDR3 coding DNA: TGTGCCAGCAGCTTAAATAGGGGGCCCTACTCCTACAATGAGCAGTTCTTC. It encodes CASSLNRGPYSYNEQFF.

The CDR3 coding sequence is TGTGCCAGTAGTGTGGCGAGTGGACAGAGACGGAGAGACTATGGCTACACCTTC. The encoded protein is CASSVASGQRRRDYGYTF. V usage is TRBV19 and J usage is TRBJ1-2, with a weak D call TRBD1 (6 bases). In germline, CDR1 is LNHDA, CDR2 SQIVND (reference sequence). V lost 5 bases and J lost 3, with 25 bases in between. The CDR3 contains 18 residues.

V usage is TRBV10-3 and J usage is TRBJ2-2; D is unclear. V was trimmed by 8 bases and J by 6 bases, leaving 10 bases between them. This CDR3 region has 12 residues. The germline V gene encodes CDR1 ENHRY and CDR2 SYGVKD. The CDR3 bases are TGTGCCATCGGGCCCTTGGCCGGGGAGCTGTTTTTT. Its translation: CAIGPLAGELFF.

V gene TRBV4-3 combines with J gene TRBJ1-4; 8 bases are a match to TRBD1. CDR1 is LGHNA and CDR2 is YSLEER in the germline V gene. V lost 4 bases and J lost 5; bases outside the gene matches: 6. This CDR3 spans 15 amino acids. The CDR3 nucleotides read TGCGCCAGCAGCCCTGCAACAGGGGGGAATGAAAAACTGTTTTTT. The encoded protein is CASSPATGGNEKLFF.

The chain joins TRBV7-9 to TRBJ2-7, with unresolved D. Germline-derived CDR1 and CDR2 are SEHNR and FQNEAQ (reference sequence). With 1 base removed from V and 0 bases from J, the gap between germline ends came to 4 bases. The CDR3 loop spans 13 amino acids. In DNA, the CDR3 is TGTGCCAGCAGCTTAGACACCTCCTACGAGCAGTACTTC. Its translation is CASSLDTSYEQYF.

The chain recombines TRBV6-1 with TRBJ2-5; D is unclear. The length of the CDR3 is 15 residues. Germline-derived CDR1 and CDR2 are MNHNS and SASEGT. V was clipped by 2 bases and J by 2 bases, with 12 bases between them. The CDR3 DNA reads as TGTGCCAGCAGTGAATGGCAGCAGACTCAAGAGACCCAGTACTTC. It yields the protein CASSEWQQTQETQYF.

CDR3 sequence (DNA): TGTGCCAGCAGCCAACAGGGAGGGACTAGGATGGAGACCCAGTACTTC. It translates to CASSQQGGTRMETQYF. V usage is TRBV5-4 and J usage is TRBJ2-5; 8 bases match TRBD2. This CDR3 has 16 residues. V dropped 4 bases and J dropped 5; count of bases not matched to a gene: 13. Germline V lookup: CDR1 SGHNT, CDR2 YYREEE (reference sequence).

The rearrangement uses TRBV6-1 and TRBJ2-3, with 9 nucleotides matching TRBD2. The V and J ends lost 7 bases and 5 bases, in that order; junction bases with no gene match: 4. CDR3 length: 13 residues. Germline V gene data show CDR1 as MNHNS and CDR2 as SASEGT. The chain's CDR3 is CASKLAGQDTQYF. In DNA form, the CDR3 reads TGTGCCAGCAAGCTAGCGGGGCAAGATACGCAGTATTTT.

The V gene is TRBV9, the J gene TRBJ1-5, with D possibly matching TRBD1 (6 bases). V dropped 5 bases and J dropped 9 bases, with 15 bases sitting between them. The germline V gene has CDR1 SGDLS and CDR2 YYNGEE. The CDR3 loop spans 13 amino acids. Here the CDR3 reads CASSGTPGWPQHF. For the CDR3, the DNA is TGTGCCAGCAGTGGGACACCCGGTTGGCCCCAGCATTTT.

CDR3: CASLRSLAGLGDNEQFF. The CDR3 region has the DNA TGTGCCAGCCTCAGGTCACTAGCGGGGCTTGGGGACAATGAGCAGTTCTTC. The chain couples TRBV5-6 to TRBJ2-1, with TRBD2 identical over 10 bases. V lost 7 bases, J lost 5 bases, and 15 bases stayed unmatched. Germline CDR1 reads SGHDT; CDR2 reads YYEEEE. CDR3 length: 17 residues.

This chain joins TRBV4-2 and TRBJ1-6; D not certain. Germline V gives CDR1 LGHNA, CDR2 YNFKEQ. V was pared by 1 base and J by 10 bases, with 17 bases between. There are 16 residues in the CDR3. The CDR3, as DNA: TGTGCCAGCAGCCAAGTTATTGGTGCAAGAGAATCACCCCTCCACTTT. Translated, it gives CASSQVIGARESPLHF.

This chain uses TRBV19 with TRBJ1-3; maybe TRBD1 (5 bases). The germline V gene encodes CDR1 LNHDA and CDR2 SQIVND (reference sequence). Trimming pared 3 bases from V and 7 bases from J, leaving 13 bases between. CDR3 length: 14 residues. Here the CDR3 DNA reads TGTGCCAGTAGTATTATAGGGGCCCGGAACACCATATATTTT. Translating gives CASSIIGARNTIYF.

The chain couples TRBV6-5 to TRBJ2-7; TRBD2 might be the D (5 bases). The germline gives CDR1 MNHEY, CDR2 SVGAGI. This CDR3 has 13 residues. V lost 8 bases and J 1 base, leaving 12 bases between the germline ends. CDR3 loop: CASAGGESYEQYF. The CDR3 DNA reads as TGTGCCAGCGCGGGTGGAGAGTCCTACGAGCAGTACTTC.

The table lists this clone with a count of one. The gene calls are TRBV4-3 and TRBJ1-1, with 8 bases identical to TRBD1. V was pared by 1 base and J by 8 bases, with 3 bases of the junction left unmatched. The CDR3 contains 13 residues. Germline lookup yields CDR1 LGHNA and CDR2 YSLEER. This CDR3 is CASSQAGGREAFF. CDR3 nucleotides: TGCGCCAGCAGCCAAGCAGGGGGCAGAGAAGCTTTCTTT.

The sample holds one count of this clone. The chain combines TRBV2 with TRBJ2-1, with D possibly matching TRBD1 (5 bases). Looked up from germline, CDR1 is SNHLY and CDR2 is FYNNEI. With 7 bases removed from V and 3 bases from J, the gap between germline ends came to 7 bases. This CDR3 spans 12 amino acids. CDR3 sequence: CASTTDYNEQFF. The CDR3 nucleotides read TGTGCCAGCACGACAGACTACAATGAGCAGTTCTTC. Looking up the rest from reference TRBV2 and TRBJ2-1 gives the full variable domain: EPEVTQTPSHQVTQMGQEVILRCVPISNHLYFYWYRQILGQKVEFLVSFYNNEISEKSEIFDDQFSVERPDGSNFTLKIRSTKLEDSAMYFCASTTDYNEQFFGPGTRLTVL.

The CDR3 DNA reads as TGTGCCAGCAGCCAAGATGTGGGGGCACCAAACAATGAGCAGTTCTTC. Translating it yields CASSQDVGAPNNEQFF. The chain is built from TRBV4-2 and TRBJ2-1; perhaps TRBD1 as D (6 bases). The CDR3 is 16 amino acids. Germline CDR1 reads LGHNA; CDR2 reads YNFKEQ. V was clipped by 0 bases and J by 5 bases, with 14 bases between them.

This clone was counted between two and nine times. The chain has TRBV5-6 and TRBJ1-1; tentative D call: TRBD1 (5 bases). V dropped 4 bases and J dropped 7 bases, with 11 bases sitting between them. There are 12 residues in the CDR3. The germline gives CDR1 SGHDT, CDR2 YYEEEE. Written as DNA, the CDR3 is TGTGCCAGCAGCCCCTCAGGGCTTGAAGCTTTCTTT. Translated, it gives CASSPSGLEAFF.

The chain uses TRBV29-1 and TRBJ2-3, with D possibly matching TRBD1 (7 bases). The CDR3 consists of 15 residues. CDR1 is SQVTM, CDR2 ANQGSEA, per germline. V lost 7 bases and J lost 4, with 21 bases in between. CDR3 region: CSATGGQMNPDTQYF. DNA of the CDR3: TGCAGCGCCACCGGGGGACAGATGAATCCAGATACGCAGTATTTT.

The chain carries TRBV18 and TRBJ1-5; D gene ambiguous. The germline CDR1 and CDR2 sequences are KGHSH and LQKENI. There are 13 residues in the CDR3. Trimming stripped 2 bases from V and 5 bases from J, with 7 bases between. CDR3 region: CASSPTVDQPQHF. The DNA for the CDR3 is TGTGCCAGCTCACCAACGGTTGATCAGCCCCAGCATTTT.

The rearrangement uses TRBV5-5 and TRBJ1-5; 8 bases are shared with TRBD1. CDR1 is SGHKS and CDR2 is YYEKEE in the germline V gene (reference sequence). There are 14 residues in the CDR3. The V gene end was trimmed by 4 bases and the J gene end by 6 bases; junction bases not matched to a gene: 6. The CDR3 sequence is CASSQGQGVQPQHF. Written as DNA, the CDR3 is TGTGCCAGCAGCCAAGGACAGGGAGTTCAGCCCCAGCATTTT.

The table lists this clone with a count of one. The chain uses TRBV27 and TRBJ2-5; unclear D gene. The CDR3 runs to 13 residues. Germline CDR1 is MNHEY and CDR2 is SMNVEV (reference sequence). Trimming removed 3 bases from V and 2 bases from J, with 7 bases in between. The CDR3 protein is CASSFSQQETQYF. In DNA, the CDR3 is TGTGCCAGCAGTTTCTCACAGCAAGAGACCCAGTACTTC.

CDR3 sequence reads: CASSPDGGRETQYF. CDR3 in DNA: TGTGCCAGCAGCCCGGATGGGGGCCGAGAGACCCAGTACTTC. The chain combines TRBV5-4 with TRBJ2-5, with D possibly being TRBD1 (6 bases). The CDR3 contains 14 residues. Germline CDR1 and CDR2: SGHNT and YYREEE (reference sequence). V gave up 4 bases and J gave up 4 bases, with 14 bases separating them.

The chain recombines TRBV6-5 with TRBJ2-2; no clear D gene. Looked up from germline, CDR1 is MNHEY and CDR2 is SVGAGI. The CDR3 length is 13 residues. V was trimmed by 5 bases and J by 5 bases, leaving 9 bases between them. The CDR3, as DNA: TGTGCCAGCAGTCCTTTTGTTACCGGGGAGCTGTTTTTT. Translation gives CASSPFVTGELFF.

A word on this clone: The junction and the germline gene differ at one end; a read error may be behind it. Other DNA variants within this sample encode the same CDR3. The chain has TRBV4-3 and TRBJ2-1, with TRBD2 matching 8 bases. The length of the CDR3 is 16 residues. CDR1 is LGHNA, CDR2 YSLEER, per germline. The DNA of the CDR3 is TGCGCCAGTAGCCAAGATCCCCGCGGGGGGTACAATGAGCAGTTCTTC. Encoded protein: CASSQDPRGGYNEQFF.